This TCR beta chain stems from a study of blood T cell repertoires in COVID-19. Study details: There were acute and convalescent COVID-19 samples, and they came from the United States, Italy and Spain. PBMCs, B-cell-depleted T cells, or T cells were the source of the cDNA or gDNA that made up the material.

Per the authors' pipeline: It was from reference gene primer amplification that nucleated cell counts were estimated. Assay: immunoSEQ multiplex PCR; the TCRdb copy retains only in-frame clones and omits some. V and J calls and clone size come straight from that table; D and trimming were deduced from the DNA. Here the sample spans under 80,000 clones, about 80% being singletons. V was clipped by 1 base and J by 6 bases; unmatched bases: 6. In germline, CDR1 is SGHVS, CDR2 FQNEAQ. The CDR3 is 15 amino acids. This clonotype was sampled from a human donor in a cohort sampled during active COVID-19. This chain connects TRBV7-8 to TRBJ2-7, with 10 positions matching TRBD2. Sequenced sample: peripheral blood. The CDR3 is CASSLEASGRTEQYV. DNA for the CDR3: TGTGCCAGCAGCTTAGAGGCTAGCGGGAGAACCGAGCAGTACGTC.